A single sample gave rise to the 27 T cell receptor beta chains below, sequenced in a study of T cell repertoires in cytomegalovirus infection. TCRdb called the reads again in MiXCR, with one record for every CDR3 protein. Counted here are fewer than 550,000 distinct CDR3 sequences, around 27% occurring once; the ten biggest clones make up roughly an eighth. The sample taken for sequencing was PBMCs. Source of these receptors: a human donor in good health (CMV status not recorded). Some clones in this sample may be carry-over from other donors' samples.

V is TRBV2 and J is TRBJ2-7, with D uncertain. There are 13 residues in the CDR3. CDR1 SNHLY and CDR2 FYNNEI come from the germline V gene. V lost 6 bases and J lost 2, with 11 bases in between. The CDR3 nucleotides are TGTGCCAGCAGCCAGTTCTCCACCTACGAGCAGTACGTC. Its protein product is CASSQFSTYEQYV.

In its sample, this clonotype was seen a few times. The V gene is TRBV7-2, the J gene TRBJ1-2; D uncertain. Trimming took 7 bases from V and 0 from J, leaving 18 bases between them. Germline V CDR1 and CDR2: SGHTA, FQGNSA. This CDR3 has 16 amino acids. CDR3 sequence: CASIKDPGEANYGYTF. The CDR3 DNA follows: TGTGCCAGCATCAAGGATCCGGGTGAGGCTAACTATGGCTACACCTTC.

The CDR3 reads CASSYSWTTTDTQYF. The CDR3 nucleotides are TGTGCCAGCAGTTACTCGTGGACAACCACAGATACGCAGTATTTT. This chain links TRBV6-5 with TRBJ2-3, with D perhaps TRBD1 (5 bases). CDR1 and CDR2 (germline): MNHEY, SVGAGI. The CDR3 extends over 15 amino acids. Trimming left V 0 bases short and J 2 bases short, with 9 bases between.

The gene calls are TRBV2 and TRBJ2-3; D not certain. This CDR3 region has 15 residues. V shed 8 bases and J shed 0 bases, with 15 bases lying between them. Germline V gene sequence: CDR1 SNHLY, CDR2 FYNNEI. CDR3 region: CASGWPTGSTDTQYF. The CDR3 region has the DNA TGTGCCAGCGGGTGGCCTACGGGTAGCACAGATACGCAGTATTTT.

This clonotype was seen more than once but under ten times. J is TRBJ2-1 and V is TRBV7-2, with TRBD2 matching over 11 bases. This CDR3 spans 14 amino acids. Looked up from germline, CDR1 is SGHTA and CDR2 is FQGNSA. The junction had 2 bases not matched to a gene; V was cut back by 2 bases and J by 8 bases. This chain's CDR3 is CASSLRLAGHEQFF. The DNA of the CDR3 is TGTGCCAGCAGCTTAAGACTAGCGGGGCATGAGCAGTTCTTC.

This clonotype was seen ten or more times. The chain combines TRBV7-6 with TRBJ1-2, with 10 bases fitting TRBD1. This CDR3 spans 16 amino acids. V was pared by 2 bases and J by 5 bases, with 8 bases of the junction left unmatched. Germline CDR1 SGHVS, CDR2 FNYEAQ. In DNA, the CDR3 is TGTGCCAGCAGCTTAAAACCAAGGACAGGGGGTTATGGCTACACCTTC. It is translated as CASSLKPRTGGYGYTF.

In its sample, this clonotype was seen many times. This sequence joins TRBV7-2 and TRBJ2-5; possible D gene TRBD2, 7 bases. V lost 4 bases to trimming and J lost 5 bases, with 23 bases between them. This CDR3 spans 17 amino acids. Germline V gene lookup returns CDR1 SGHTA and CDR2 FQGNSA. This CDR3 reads CASSSQVGGGAGETQYF. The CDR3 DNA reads TGTGCCAGCAGCTCACAGGTCGGCGGGGGCGCCGGGGAGACCCAGTACTTC.

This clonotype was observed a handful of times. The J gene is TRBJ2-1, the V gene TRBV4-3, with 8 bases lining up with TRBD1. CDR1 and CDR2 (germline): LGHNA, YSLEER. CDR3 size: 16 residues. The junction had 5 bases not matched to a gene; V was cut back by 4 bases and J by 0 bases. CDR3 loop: CASSLRTGSSYNEQFF. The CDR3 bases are TGCGCCAGCAGCCTAAGGACAGGGAGCTCCTACAATGAGCAGTTCTTC.

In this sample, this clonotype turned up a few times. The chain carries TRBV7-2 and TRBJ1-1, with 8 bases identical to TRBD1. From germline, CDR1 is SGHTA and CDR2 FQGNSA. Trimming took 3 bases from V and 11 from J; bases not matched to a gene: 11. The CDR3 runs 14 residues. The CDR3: CASSLQGADSEAFF. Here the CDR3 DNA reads TGTGCCAGCAGCTTGCAGGGGGCGGACTCCGAGGCTTTCTTT. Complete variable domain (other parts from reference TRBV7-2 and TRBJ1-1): GAGVSQSPSNKVTEKGKDVELRCDPISGHTALYWYRQSLGQGLEFLIYFQGNSAPDKSGLPSDRFSAERTGGSVSTLTIQRTQQEDSAVYLCASSLQGADSEAFFGQGTRLTVV.

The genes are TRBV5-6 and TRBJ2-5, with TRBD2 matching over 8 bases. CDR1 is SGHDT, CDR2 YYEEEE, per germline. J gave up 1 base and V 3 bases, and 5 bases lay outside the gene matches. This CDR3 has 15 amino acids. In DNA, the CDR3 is TGTGCCAGCAGCTCGGGGGGGGTCCCCCAAGAGACCCAGTACTTC. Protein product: CASSSGGVPQETQYF.

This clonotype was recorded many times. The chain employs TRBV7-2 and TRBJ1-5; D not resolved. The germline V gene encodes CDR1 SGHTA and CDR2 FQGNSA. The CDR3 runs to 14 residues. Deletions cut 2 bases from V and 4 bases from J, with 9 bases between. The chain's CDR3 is CASSLSGPNQPQHF. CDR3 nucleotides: TGTGCCAGCAGCTTAAGCGGACCAAATCAGCCCCAGCATTTT.

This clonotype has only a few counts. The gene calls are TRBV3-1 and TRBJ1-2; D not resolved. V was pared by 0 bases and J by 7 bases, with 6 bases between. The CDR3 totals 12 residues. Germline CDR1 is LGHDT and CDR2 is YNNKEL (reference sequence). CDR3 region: CASSQETRGYTF. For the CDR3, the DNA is TGTGCCAGCAGCCAAGAGACCCGTGGCTACACCTTC.

The DNA of the CDR3 is TGTGCCAGCAGCTCGGGACAGGGGTTCGGAGCGGCCACCGGGGAGCTGTTTTTT. It yields the protein CASSSGQGFGAATGELFF. The gene calls are TRBV7-9 and TRBJ2-2; 10 bases agree with TRBD1. J lost 4 bases, V lost 4 bases, and 12 bases had no gene match. Germline V gene sequence: CDR1 SEHNR, CDR2 FQNEAQ (reference sequence). This CDR3 region has 18 residues.

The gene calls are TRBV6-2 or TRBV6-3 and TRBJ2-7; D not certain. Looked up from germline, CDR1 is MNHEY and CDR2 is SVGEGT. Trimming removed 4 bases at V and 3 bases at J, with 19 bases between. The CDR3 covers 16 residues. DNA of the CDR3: TGTGCCAGCAGTTCCCACTTTGGCGCCGCCAACTACGAGCAGTACTTC. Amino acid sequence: CASSSHFGAANYEQYF.

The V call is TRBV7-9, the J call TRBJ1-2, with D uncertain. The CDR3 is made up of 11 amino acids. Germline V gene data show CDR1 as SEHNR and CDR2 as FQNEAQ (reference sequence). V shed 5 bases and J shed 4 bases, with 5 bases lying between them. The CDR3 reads CASSQAYGYTF. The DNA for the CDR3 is TGTGCCAGCAGCCAAGCCTATGGCTACACCTTC. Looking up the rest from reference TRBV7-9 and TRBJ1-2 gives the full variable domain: DTGVSQNPRHKITKRGQNVTFRCDPISEHNRLYWYRQTLGQGPEFLTYFQNEAQLEKSRLLSDRFSAERPKGSFSTLEIQRTEQGDSAMYLCASSQAYGYTFGSGTRLTVV.

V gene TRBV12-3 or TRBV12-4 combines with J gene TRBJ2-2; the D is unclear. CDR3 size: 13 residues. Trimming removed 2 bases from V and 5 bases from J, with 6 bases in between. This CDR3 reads CASSLYGTGELFF. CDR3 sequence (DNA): TGTGCCAGCAGTTTATACGGGACCGGGGAGCTGTTTTTT.

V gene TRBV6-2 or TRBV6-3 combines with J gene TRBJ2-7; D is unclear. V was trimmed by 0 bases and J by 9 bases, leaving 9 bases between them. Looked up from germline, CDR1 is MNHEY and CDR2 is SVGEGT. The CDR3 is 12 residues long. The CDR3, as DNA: TGTGCCAGCAGTTACTCGGAGACTTCGCAGTACGTC. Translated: CASSYSETSQYV.

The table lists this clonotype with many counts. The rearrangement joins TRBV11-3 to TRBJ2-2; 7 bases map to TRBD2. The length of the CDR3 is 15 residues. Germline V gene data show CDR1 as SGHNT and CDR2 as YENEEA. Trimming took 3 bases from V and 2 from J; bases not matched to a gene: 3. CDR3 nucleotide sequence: TGTGCCAGCAGCTTTGGGAGGGGCAACACCGGGGAGCTGTTTTTT. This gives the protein CASSFGRGNTGELFF.

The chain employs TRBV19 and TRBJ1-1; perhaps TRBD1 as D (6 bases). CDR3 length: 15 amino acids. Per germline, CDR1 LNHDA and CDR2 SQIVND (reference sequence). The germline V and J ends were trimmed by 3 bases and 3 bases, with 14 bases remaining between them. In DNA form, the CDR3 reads TGTGCCAGTAGTATGGGCCCAGGGGCGGACACTGAAGCTTTCTTT. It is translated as CASSMGPGADTEAFF.

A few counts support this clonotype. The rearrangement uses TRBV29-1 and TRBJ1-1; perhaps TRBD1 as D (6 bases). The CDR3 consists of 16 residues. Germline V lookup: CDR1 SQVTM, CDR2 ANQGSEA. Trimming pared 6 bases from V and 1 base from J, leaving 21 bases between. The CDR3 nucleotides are TGCAGCGTCCATGGCGGAAGGGGGGCCCGGAACACTGAAGCTTTCTTT. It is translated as CSVHGGRGARNTEAFF.

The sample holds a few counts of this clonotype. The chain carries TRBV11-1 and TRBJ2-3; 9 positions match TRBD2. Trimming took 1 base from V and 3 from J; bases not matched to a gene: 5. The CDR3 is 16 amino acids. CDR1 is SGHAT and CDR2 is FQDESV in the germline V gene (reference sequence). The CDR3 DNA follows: TGTGCCAGCAGCTTAGGGACTAGCGCTGTAACAGATACGCAGTATTTT. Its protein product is CASSLGTSAVTDTQYF.

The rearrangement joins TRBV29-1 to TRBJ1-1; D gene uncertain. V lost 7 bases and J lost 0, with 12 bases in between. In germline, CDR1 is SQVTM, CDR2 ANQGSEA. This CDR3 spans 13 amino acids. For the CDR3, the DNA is TGCAGCGGGCAGAAAAACATGAACACTGAAGCTTTCTTT. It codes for CSGQKNMNTEAFF. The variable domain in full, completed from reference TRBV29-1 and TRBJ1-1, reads SAVISQKPSRDICQRGTSLTIQCQVDSQVTMMFWYRQQPGQSLTLIATANQGSEATYESGFVIDKFPISRPNLTFSTLTVSNMSPEDSSIYLCSGQKNMNTEAFFGQGTRLTVV.

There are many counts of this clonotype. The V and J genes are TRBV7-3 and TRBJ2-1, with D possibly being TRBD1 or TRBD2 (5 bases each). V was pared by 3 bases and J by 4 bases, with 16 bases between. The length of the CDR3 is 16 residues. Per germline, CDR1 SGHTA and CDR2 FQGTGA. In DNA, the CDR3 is TGTGCCAGCAGCTTGGGACGGGCCAGGATATACAATGAGCAGTTCTTC. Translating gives CASSLGRARIYNEQFF.

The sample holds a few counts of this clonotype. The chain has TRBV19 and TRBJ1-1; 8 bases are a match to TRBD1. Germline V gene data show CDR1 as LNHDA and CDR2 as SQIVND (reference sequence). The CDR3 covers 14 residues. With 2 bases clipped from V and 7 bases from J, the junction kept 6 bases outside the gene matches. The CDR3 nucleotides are TGTGCCAGTAGTATACGGACAGGGCGCGATGAAGCTTTCTTT. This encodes CASSIRTGRDEAFF.

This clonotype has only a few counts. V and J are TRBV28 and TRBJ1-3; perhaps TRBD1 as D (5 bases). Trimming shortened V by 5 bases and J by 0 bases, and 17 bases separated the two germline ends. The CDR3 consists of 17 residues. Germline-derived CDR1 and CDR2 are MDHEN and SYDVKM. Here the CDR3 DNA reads TGTGCCAGCAGTCTACCTCGGGGGTCCTCCTCTGGAAACACCATATATTTT. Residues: CASSLPRGSSSGNTIYF.

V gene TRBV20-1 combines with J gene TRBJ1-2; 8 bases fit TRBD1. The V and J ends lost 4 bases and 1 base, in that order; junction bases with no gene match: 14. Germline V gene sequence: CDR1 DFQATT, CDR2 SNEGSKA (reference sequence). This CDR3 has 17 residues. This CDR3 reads CSAKTGTGENFNYGYTF. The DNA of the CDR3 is TGCAGTGCTAAAACCGGGACAGGTGAAAATTTTAACTATGGCTACACCTTC.

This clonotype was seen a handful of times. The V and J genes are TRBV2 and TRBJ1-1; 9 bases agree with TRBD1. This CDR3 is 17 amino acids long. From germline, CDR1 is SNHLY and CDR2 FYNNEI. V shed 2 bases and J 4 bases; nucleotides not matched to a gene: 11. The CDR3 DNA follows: TGTGCCAGCAGTGAACTACAGGGGGCACTTCGTGGCACTGAAGCTTTCTTT. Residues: CASSELQGALRGTEAFF.